Following are 18 T cell receptor gamma chains from one sample sequenced in a study of Vδ1+ human thymocytes. Whole-study findings and limits: Highly polyclonal TRG and TRD repertoires with Gaussian CDR3 length distributions appeared in thymus.

Extracted RNA was reverse transcribed into cDNA. CDR3 amplicons came from multiplex PCR with pooled V-gene forward and constant-region reverse primers. TCRdb processed the multiplex PCR reads again with the CATT caller. Among tens of thousands of gamma-chain clones listed, 20% were seen once. The antigens for these receptors are not known. The sequenced material came from Vdelta1+ gamma-delta thymocytes from the thymus. The subset denotes: FACS-sorted CD3+ TCRalphabeta- TCRVdelta1+ TCRVdelta2- thymocytes. Every receptor here comes from a boy under two years old who had congenital heart surgery.

The V and J genes are TRGV3 and TRGJ1 or TRGJ2. The CDR3 is made up of 14 amino acids. Germline loops: CDR1 VTNTFY, CDR2 YDVSTARD (reference sequence). V lost 0 bases to trimming and J lost 11 bases; unmatched junction nucleotides: 13. The DNA of the CDR3 is TGTGCCACCTGGGACAGGCAAGGGGCTTTGGAGAAACTCTTT. Its protein is CATWDRQGALEKLF.

This clone occurred a few times. This chain connects TRGV4 to TRGJ1 or TRGJ2. V lost 2 bases, J lost 12 bases, and 10 bases stayed unmatched. Germline V gene lookup returns CDR1 EGSTGY and CDR2 YDSYTSSV. CDR3 size: 12 residues. The CDR3 DNA sequence: TGTGCCACCTGGGATGCCCGGTCACTGAAACTCTTT. Protein sequence: CATWDARSLKLF.

In this sample, this clone turned up a few times. The chain recombines TRGV3 with TRGJ1 or TRGJ2. V dropped 0 bases and J dropped 4; count of bases not matched to a gene: 6. Germline V lookup: CDR1 VTNTFY, CDR2 YDVSTARD (reference sequence). This CDR3 is 14 amino acids long. The CDR3 region is CATWDRHRYYKKLF. CDR3 sequence (DNA): TGTGCCACCTGGGACAGGCATCGGTATTATAAGAAACTCTTT.

This clone was counted between two and nine times. V usage is TRGV3 and J usage is TRGJ1 or TRGJ2. Per the germline V gene, CDR1 is VTNTFY and CDR2 is YDVSTARD (reference sequence). The CDR3 has 12 amino acids. The trim removed 5 bases at V and 11 bases at J, leaving 12 bases unmatched. As DNA, the CDR3 is TGTGCCACCTGGGGCCCGTTGCGTGAGAAACTCTTT. It translates to CATWGPLREKLF.

The sample holds a few counts of this clone. The protein TCRdb lists belongs to a much larger clone and differs from this DNA's translation at residue 6, which points to a read error; the protein shown is made from the DNA. Other DNA sequences in this specimen translate into the identical CDR3. This chain connects TRGV9 to TRGJ1 or TRGJ2. CDR1 and CDR2 from the germline V gene are GITISATS and ISYDGTV (reference sequence). The CDR3 is 11 amino acids. Germline trimming cut 3 bases from V and 10 bases from J; bases unmatched to any gene: 6. The CDR3 sequence: CALWELRKKLF. The CDR3 DNA is TGTGCCTTGTGGGAGCTGCGAAAGAAACTCTTT.

The chain combines TRGV2 with TRGJ1 or TRGJ2. CDR1 and CDR2 from the germline V gene are EGSNGY and YDSYNSKV. The CDR3 loop spans 15 amino acids. The J segment lost 5 bases and the V segment lost 0 bases, leaving 10 bases of the junction unmatched. The CDR3: CATWDGRGEDYKKLF. CDR3 nucleotides: TGTGCCACCTGGGACGGGCGCGGCGAAGATTATAAGAAACTCTTT.

This clone showed up just a few times. This same CDR3 is encoded by further DNA sequences in the sample. This sequence joins TRGV2 and TRGJP2. Germline CDR1 reads EGSNGY; CDR2 reads YDSYNSKV. Trimming took 0 bases from V and 5 from J; bases not matched to a gene: 6. CDR3 size: 15 residues. The CDR3 DNA follows: TGTGCCACCTGGGACGGGCCGAGGAGTGATTGGATCAAGACGTTT. Translation: CATWDGPRSDWIKTF.

This clone qualifies as medium-sized. The sample carries other DNA sequences with the same CDR3. This chain uses TRGV4 with TRGJ1 or TRGJ2. Germline V CDR1 and CDR2: EGSTGY, YDSYTSSV. CDR3 length: 10 amino acids. V shed 1 base, J shed 12 bases, and the junction held 3 bases outside the gene matches. The CDR3 sequence: CATWDGGKLF. CDR3 in DNA: TGTGCCACCTGGGATGGTGGGAAACTCTTT.

As concerns this clone: In the same sample, other DNA sequences code for this CDR3. The V gene is TRGV9, the J gene TRGJ1 or TRGJ2. V trimming: 0 bases; J trimming: 7 bases; junction bases outside the gene matches: 9. The germline V gene has CDR1 GITISATS and CDR2 ISYDGTV (reference sequence). There are 14 residues in the CDR3. CDR3 DNA: TGTGCCTTGTGGGAGGTGCGGGGGGGGTATAAGAAACTCTTT. Protein sequence: CALWEVRGGYKKLF.

The chain carries TRGV2 and TRGJ1 or TRGJ2. The CDR3 length is 12 residues. Germline V gene lookup returns CDR1 EGSNGY and CDR2 YDSYNSKV. Trimming removed 5 bases from V and 9 bases from J; junction bases left unmatched: 10. CDR3 bases: TGTGCCACCTGGGCCGATAACCTTAAGAAACTCTTT. Translated: CATWADNLKKLF.

The chain carries TRGV9 and TRGJP. V lost 0 bases and J lost 4; bases outside the gene matches: 3. The CDR3 runs to 17 residues. CDR1 and CDR2 (germline): GITISATS, ISYDGTV (reference sequence). The DNA for the CDR3 is TGTGCCTTGTGGGAGGTGCAACAAGAGTTGGGCAAAAAAATCAAGGTATTT. Translating gives CALWEVQQELGKKIKVF.

The chain couples TRGV3 to TRGJ1 or TRGJ2. V shed 0 bases and J 8 bases; nucleotides not matched to a gene: 10. From germline, CDR1 is VTNTFY and CDR2 YDVSTARD (reference sequence). The length of the CDR3 is 14 residues. CDR3 amino acids: CATWDRPVLDKKLF. The DNA of the CDR3 is TGTGCCACCTGGGACAGGCCGGTTCTCGATAAGAAACTCTTT.

V and J are TRGV9 and TRGJ1 or TRGJ2. From germline, CDR1 is GITISATS and CDR2 ISYDGTV (reference sequence). With 3 bases clipped from V and 7 bases from J, the junction kept 12 bases outside the gene matches. The length of the CDR3 is 14 residues. CDR3 residues: CALWEPFSCYKKLF. The DNA for the CDR3 is TGTGCCTTGTGGGAGCCCTTTTCGTGCTATAAGAAACTCTTT.

This clone was counted a few times. This chain connects TRGV9 to TRGJP. The V segment lost 0 bases and the J segment 6 bases; nucleotides outside the gene matches: 5. The germline gives CDR1 GITISATS, CDR2 ISYDGTV (reference sequence). The CDR3 is 17 residues long. The CDR3 DNA sequence: TGTGCCTTGTGGGAGGTGCTTCCAGAGTTGGGCAAAAAAATCAAGGTATTT. Residues: CALWEVLPELGKKIKVF.

V gene TRGV2 combines with J gene TRGJP2. This CDR3 contains 16 residues. Trimming cost V 1 base and J 0 bases; bases outside gene matches: 5. From germline, CDR1 is EGSNGY and CDR2 YDSYNSKV. The CDR3 sequence is CATWDGDDSSDWIKTF. The CDR3 DNA reads TGTGCCACCTGGGACGGCGACGATAGTAGTGATTGGATCAAGACGTTT.

V and J are TRGV5 and TRGJ1 or TRGJ2. V trimming: 3 bases; J trimming: 6 bases; junction bases outside the gene matches: 11. Germline assignment: CDR1 VINAFY and CDR2 YDVSNSKD. This CDR3 is 14 amino acids long. The DNA for the CDR3 is TGTGCCACCTGGGACGACGGGGTATTTTATAAGAAACTCTTT. Amino acids: CATWDDGVFYKKLF.

This clone has just a few counts. The sample has other DNA sequences that encode this CDR3 too. V gene TRGV5 combines with J gene TRGJP1. CDR3 length equals 13 residues. Germline trimming cut 3 bases from V and 5 bases from J; bases unmatched to any gene: 3. Germline V lookup: CDR1 VINAFY, CDR2 YDVSNSKD. The CDR3 coding sequence is TGTGCCACCTGGGACGTAACTGGTTGGTTCAAGATATTT. It codes for CATWDVTGWFKIF.

The V and J genes are TRGV9 and TRGJP2. Unmatched junction bases numbered 16, after V lost 0 bases and J lost 12 bases. The CDR3 runs 16 residues. Germline V gives CDR1 GITISATS, CDR2 ISYDGTV (reference sequence). The CDR3 coding sequence is TGTGCCTTGTGGGAGGTGGACCCGACGAATGGCCGGATCAAGACGTTT. It yields the protein CALWEVDPTNGRIKTF.